This T cell receptor beta chain originates from a study of cytomegalovirus exposure and HLA in healthy donors. Study findings and constraints: Most TCR beta V segments were productive about 87% or about 30% of the time in an earlier analysis. Sequence variants that were highly shared formed a cluster that was likely a sequencing artifact.

J lost 5 bases, V lost 8 bases, and 13 bases had no gene match. This CDR3 has 16 residues. Germline loops: CDR1 SNHLY, CDR2 FYNNEI. 60 Vbeta and 13 Jbeta primers were used in PCR. TCRdb's table, derived via immunoSEQ multiplex PCR, lists solely in-frame clones and lacks some. The table records tens of thousands of clones, 60% to 75% of them present only once. Concerning this clone itself: The antigen is unknown.

The source of this sequence is a male donor in good health and CMV-seropositive. This chain joins TRBV2 and TRBJ2-5; 11 bases agree with TRBD2. Sample: PBMCs. CDR3 in amino acids: CASGSGGAGGRETQYF. DNA for the CDR3: TGTGCCAGCGGTAGCGGGGGGGCCGGGGGGCGCGAGACCCAGTACTTC.